This T cell receptor beta chain emerged from a study of control samples from healthy donors and cancer patients. The CDR3 contains 15 residues. Per germline, CDR1 SNHLY and CDR2 FYNNEI. Trimming cost V 6 bases and J 5 bases; bases outside gene matches: 10. TCRdb's table, derived via immunoSEQ multiplex PCR, lists solely in-frame clones and lacks some. The sample includes 130,000 or so clones, over 85% seen only once; the top ten take 5.5%. This clonotype was sampled from a man younger than 30 in good health. The chain employs TRBV2 and TRBJ1-2, with 9 bases lining up with TRBD1. The sequenced sample consisted of blood. The CDR3 coding sequence is TGTGCCAGCAGGAGGGACAGGGCTGGATCGTATGGCTACACCTTC. Translation: CASRRDRAGSYGYTF.